These 10 T cell receptor beta chains share one sample of origin, sequenced in a study of tumor-infiltrating lymphocytes in primary liver carcinoma. Unsorted whole blood supplied the RNA, and germline DNA was extracted too. TCR beta cDNA was made from approximately 500 ng total RNA with a constant-region primer. Modified slightly, ARM-PCR produced TCR beta libraries over three nested multiplex PCR rounds. The two initial PCR rounds, roughly 9 cycles each, used TRBV1-TRBV30 forward and C-beta reverse primers. Each CDR3 protein gets one entry after TCRdb re-called the multiplex PCR reads with MiXCR. Among about 200,000 distinct CDR3 sequences listed, about two thirds were seen once. The sequencing sample was made of peripheral blood. Every receptor here comes from a woman aged 55-69 years with primary liver carcinoma and hepatitis B virus infection.

In this sample, this clonotype turned up once. No conserved phenylalanine or tryptophan is present at the end of the CDR3, so a read error is the likely explanation. This rearrangement joins TRBV12-3 or TRBV12-4 to TRBJ1-5; 9 positions agree with TRBD1. The J call is uncertain, as TRBJ2-3 better fits the DNA end. There are 13 residues in the CDR3. CDR3: CASSGTGNQPQYS. In nucleotides, the CDR3 is TGTGCCAGCAGTGGGACAGGGAATCAGCCCCAGTATTCT.

This clonotype was seen repeatedly, ten times or more. The chain carries TRBV28 and TRBJ2-5; perhaps TRBD2 as D (5 bases). Trimming cost V 5 bases and J 4 bases, with 14 bases left between them. The V gene's germline CDR1 is MDHEN and CDR2 SYDVKM. The CDR3 spans 14 residues. In DNA, the CDR3 is TGTGCCAGCAGTCCCCCGAGGGTGCCAGAGACCCAGTACTTC. Protein product: CASSPPRVPETQYF. Looking up the rest from reference TRBV28 and TRBJ2-5 gives the full variable domain: DVKVTQSSRYLVKRTGEKVFLECVQDMDHENMFWYRQDPGLGLRLIYFSYDVKMKEKGDIPEGYSVSREKKERFSLILESASTNQTSMYLCASSPPRVPETQYFGPGTRLLVL.

On this clonotype itself: Sequence at one end of the junction differs from germline and may be a read error. The chain uses TRBV5-4 and TRBJ2-3; D gene unclear. CDR1 is SGHNT and CDR2 is YYREEE in the germline V gene (reference sequence). This CDR3 is built from 13 residues. In DNA form, the CDR3 reads TGTGCCAGCAGCTTGCAAGGCACAGATATGCAGTATTTT. It translates to CASSLQGTDMQYF.

In regard to this clonotype: Its ends do not fully match the called genes, so a read error is possible. The chain couples TRBV11-2 to TRBJ2-1; 11 bases line up with TRBD2. This CDR3 has 14 amino acids. Germline CDR1 reads SGHAT; CDR2 reads FQNNGV. CDR3 region: CASSGTSGYNAQLF. The CDR3 DNA is TGTGCCAGCAGCGGGACTAGCGGTTACAATGCGCAGTTATTC.

The gene calls are TRBV28 and TRBJ1-1; a weak D match, TRBD1 (6 bases). Looked up from germline, CDR1 is MDHEN and CDR2 is SYDVKM. Between the trimmed V and J ends, which lost 8 bases and 8 bases, there was a span of 18 bases. The CDR3 spans 13 residues. CDR3 nucleotides: TGTGCCAGCGCCTTAGGTTCCGGGACAGAAGCTTTCTTT. This sequence encodes CASALGSGTEAFF.

A remark on this clonotype: Being one base from a much bigger clone, this may be a read error. V usage is TRBV12-5 and J usage is TRBJ1-5; D is uncertain. The V and J ends lost 10 bases and 4 bases respectively, with 17 bases between them. The CDR3 totals 14 residues. Germline values: CDR1 LGHNT, CDR2 FRNRAP. CDR3 nucleotides: TGTGCTACACAGTACACAGAGGGTAATCAGCCCCAGCATTTT. This translates into CATQYTEGNQPQHF. The variable domain in full, completed from reference TRBV12-5 and TRBJ1-5, reads DARVTQTPRHKVTEMGQEVTMRCQPILGHNTVFWYRQTMMQGLELLAYFRNRAPLDDSGMPKDRFSAEMPDATLATLKIQPSEPRDSAVYFCATQYTEGNQPQHFGDGTRLSIL.

The chain couples TRBV5-1 to TRBJ2-6; the D gene could be TRBD1 or TRBD2 (5 bases each). V lost 0 bases and J 1 base, leaving 17 bases between the germline ends. The germline V gene encodes CDR1 SGHRS and CDR2 YFSETQ. This CDR3 region has 19 residues. CDR3 region: CASSLGPSGTVSGANVLTF. In nucleotides, the CDR3 is TGCGCCAGCAGCTTGGGCCCGTCAGGGACCGTTTCTGGGGCCAACGTCCTGACTTTC.

As for this clonotype: One junction end disagrees with the germline gene, perhaps due to a read error. The rearrangement uses TRBV6-1 and TRBJ2-5; 8 positions match TRBD1. Germline CDR1 reads MNHNS; CDR2 reads SASEGT. The CDR3 contains 14 residues. The CDR3 reads CASSRQGTAEIQYF. For the CDR3, the DNA is TGTGCCAGCAGTAGACAGGGGACGGCAGAGATCCAGTACTTC.

As to this clonotype: Since the CDR3 does not end with the conserved phenylalanine or tryptophan, this likely comes from a read error. This rearrangement joins TRBV11-3 to TRBJ2-5, with 7 bases lining up with TRBD1. This CDR3 region has 16 residues. CDR1 is SGHNT and CDR2 is YENEEA in the germline V gene. The J segment lost 4 bases and the V segment lost 5 bases, leaving 13 bases of the junction unmatched. The CDR3 loop is CASSIITTGIGETQYY. The CDR3 coding sequence is TGTGCCAGCAGCATTATTACGACAGGGATCGGAGAGACCCAGTACTAC.

Note on this clonotype: This likely comes from a read error, as the CDR3 has no conserved phenylalanine or tryptophan at its end. The chain is built from TRBV12-3 or TRBV12-4 and TRBJ1-6; D gene uncertain. The CDR3 loop spans 12 amino acids. V gave up 6 bases and J gave up 9 bases, with 9 bases separating them. CDR3 DNA: TGTGCCAGCAGGTCATGGTTTTCACCCCTCCACTGT. Its protein product is CASRSWFSPLHC.